This passage covers 28 T cell receptor beta chains from one sample sequenced in a study of blood T cell repertoires in COVID-19. Sequencing used immunoSEQ multiplex PCR; TCRdb keeps in-frame clones, though not all of them. This table has 90,000 to 130,000 clones, over 80% appearing once. The sequenced material came from peripheral blood. All receptors derive from a woman between 65 and 79 years old with acute or convalescent COVID-19.

This clone was detected a few times. V is TRBV29-1 and J is TRBJ2-1, with 7 bases identical to TRBD2. In germline, CDR1 is SQVTM, CDR2 ANQGSEA. The CDR3 covers 15 residues. V lost 6 bases and J lost 6; bases outside the gene matches: 14. In nucleotides, the CDR3 is TGCAGCGTAACCCCCCCCGGGACTAATCCCAATGAGCAGTTCTTC. This sequence encodes CSVTPPGTNPNEQFF.

This chain joins TRBV5-4 and TRBJ1-6; TRBD1 matches 9 bases. The V and J ends lost 4 bases and 3 bases, in that order; junction bases with no gene match: 8. The CDR3 runs 17 residues. Germline V CDR1 and CDR2: SGHNT, YYREEE (reference sequence). The DNA of the CDR3 is TGTGCCAGCAGCGCCGGAGGGGGACAGGGCTATAATTCACCCCTCCACTTT. Protein: CASSAGGGQGYNSPLHF.

The chain employs TRBV30 and TRBJ1-5; D perhaps matches TRBD1 (6 bases). CDR3 size: 15 residues. CDR1 is GTSNPN and CDR2 is SVGIG in the germline V gene (reference sequence). The ends were cut back, 5 bases at V and 1 base at J, with 15 bases in the middle. The CDR3 sequence is CAWAAGGLSNQPQHF. The DNA of the CDR3 is TGTGCCTGGGCCGCCGGGGGGCTGAGCAATCAGCCCCAGCATTTT.

V gene TRBV6-6 combines with J gene TRBJ1-5; D is unclear. V gave up 4 bases and J gave up 4 bases, with 5 bases separating them. There are 12 residues in the CDR3. Per germline, CDR1 MNHNY and CDR2 SVGAGI (reference sequence). CDR3 sequence reads: CASSFLNQPQHF. The CDR3, as DNA: TGTGCCAGCAGTTTCCTAAATCAGCCCCAGCATTTT.

The chain carries TRBV6-5 and TRBJ2-2; TRBD1 is a possible D gene (5 bases). Trimming took off 2 bases at V and 3 bases at J, with 10 bases between the two ends. The CDR3 contains 15 residues. In germline, CDR1 is MNHEY, CDR2 SVGAGI. The chain's CDR3 is CASSYGAGDTGELFF. In DNA form, the CDR3 reads TGTGCCAGCAGTTACGGGGCTGGGGACACCGGGGAGCTGTTTTTT.

The chain carries TRBV7-2 and TRBJ1-1; 7 nucleotides align to TRBD1. This CDR3 spans 13 amino acids. The V segment lost 4 bases and the J segment 4 bases; nucleotides outside the gene matches: 3. CDR1 SGHTA and CDR2 FQGNSA come from the germline V gene. In DNA form, the CDR3 reads TGTGCCAGCAGCTCCCAGGGGGGCACTGAAGCTTTCTTT. Its translation is CASSSQGGTEAFF.

In this sample, this clone turned up a few times. The V and J genes are TRBV28 and TRBJ1-5, with D unresolved. The CDR3 runs 13 residues. Germline V lookup: CDR1 MDHEN, CDR2 SYDVKM. Trimming left V 3 bases short and J 1 base short, with 4 bases between. The CDR3 loop is CASSFGSNQPQHF. CDR3 in DNA: TGTGCCAGCAGTTTTGGCAGCAATCAGCCCCAGCATTTT.

The chain has TRBV19 and TRBJ2-5; TRBD1 aligns across 10 bases. Trimming cost V 0 bases and J 5 bases; bases outside gene matches: 6. Germline CDR1 is LNHDA and CDR2 is SQIVND (reference sequence). The CDR3 runs 16 residues. The CDR3 region is CASSIDLTGGAETQYF. CDR3 DNA sequence: TGTGCCAGTAGTATAGACCTGACAGGGGGCGCTGAGACCCAGTACTTC.

The V call is TRBV18, the J call TRBJ2-7; the D gene is possibly TRBD1 (6 bases). Trimming removed 2 bases from V and 0 bases from J, with 17 bases in between. Germline CDR1 and CDR2: KGHSH and LQKENI. The CDR3 extends over 17 amino acids. For the CDR3, the DNA is TGTGCCAGCTCACCAGGAACCACAGGGTCGAACTCCTACGAGCAGTACTTC. This codes for CASSPGTTGSNSYEQYF.

The CDR3 protein is CASSLRGGNNSPLHF. CDR3 in DNA: TGTGCCAGCAGCTTAAGAGGGGGCAATAATTCACCCCTCCACTTT. This chain links TRBV7-2 with TRBJ1-6; 7 bases map to TRBD1. The CDR3 is 15 residues long. Losses at the gene ends were 2 bases for V and 5 bases for J; bases not matched to a gene: 3. Germline V gene sequence: CDR1 SGHTA, CDR2 FQGNSA.

CDR3 sequence (DNA): TGTGCCATCAGTGAGTCAGAAGGGGGCCCGGAGACCCAGTACTTC. This gives the protein CAISESEGGPETQYF. The gene calls are TRBV10-3 and TRBJ2-5; 7 bases line up with TRBD1. The junction had 6 bases not matched to a gene; V was cut back by 0 bases and J by 5 bases. This CDR3 has 15 amino acids. In germline, CDR1 is ENHRY, CDR2 SYGVKD.

J is TRBJ2-3 and V is TRBV7-2, with TRBD2 identical over 9 bases. V was clipped by 6 bases and J by 10 bases; unmatched bases: 11. This CDR3 has 14 amino acids. CDR1 and CDR2 (germline): SGHTA, FQGNSA. The CDR3 protein is CASSFSGGPRAQYF. The CDR3 DNA is TGTGCCAGCAGTTTTAGCGGGGGACCCCGTGCGCAGTATTTT.

The V call is TRBV28, the J call TRBJ1-4; D might be TRBD1 (5 bases). Looked up from germline, CDR1 is MDHEN and CDR2 is SYDVKM. CDR3 size: 12 residues. Trimming took off 4 bases at V and 9 bases at J, with 9 bases between the two ends. The CDR3 is CASSYAGQKLFF. Here the CDR3 DNA reads TGTGCCAGCAGTTACGCGGGGCAAAAACTGTTTTTT.

This chain uses TRBV29-1 with TRBJ1-1; a weak D match, TRBD1 (5 bases). V lost 4 bases, J lost 1 base, and 7 bases lay in between. This CDR3 has 12 amino acids. CDR1 SQVTM and CDR2 ANQGSEA come from the germline V gene. The CDR3 DNA reads as TGCAGCGTTGGCACAGGGAACACTGAAGCTTTCTTT. It is translated as CSVGTGNTEAFF.

The V call is TRBV5-1, the J call TRBJ2-5, with 8 positions matching TRBD2. Germline V gene lookup returns CDR1 SGHRS and CDR2 YFSETQ. The length of the CDR3 is 15 residues. Trimming at V came to 3 bases and at J to 4 bases, leaving 8 bases not matched to a gene. CDR3 coding DNA: TGCGCCAGCAGCTGGTTAGCGGGAAAGGGAGAGACCCAGTACTTC. It yields the protein CASSWLAGKGETQYF.

The chain employs TRBV7-3 and TRBJ2-2; D gene unclear. The CDR3 loop spans 16 amino acids. The germline V gene has CDR1 SGHTA and CDR2 FQGTGA. With 1 base removed from V and 1 base from J, the gap between germline ends came to 10 bases. The CDR3 DNA sequence: TGTGCCAGCAGCTTAAACAGCTTTAAGAACACCGGGGAGCTGTTTTTT. Translated: CASSLNSFKNTGELFF.

This chain uses TRBV3-1 (or the pseudogene TRBV3-2) with TRBJ2-2, with a tentative D call TRBD2 (7 bases). The CDR3 has 15 amino acids. The V and J ends lost 4 bases and 7 bases respectively, with 16 bases between them. CDR1 is LGHDT, CDR2 YNNKEL, per germline (reference sequence). For the CDR3, the DNA is TGTGCCAGCAGCCTTCGGGCGGGGGCCGGCGGGGAGCTGTTTTTT. This gives the protein CASSLRAGAGGELFF.

The chain recombines TRBV24-1 with TRBJ1-3; 8 bases align to TRBD1. Per germline, CDR1 KGHDR and CDR2 SFDVKD. CDR3 length equals 15 residues. V lost 3 bases and J lost 2; bases outside the gene matches: 2. Here the CDR3 DNA reads TGTGCCACCAGTGATGGACAGGGACCTGGAAACACCATATATTTT. It translates to CATSDGQGPGNTIYF.

The rearrangement joins TRBV11-2 to TRBJ2-1; a weak D match, TRBD2 (5 bases). The CDR3 is made up of 15 amino acids. Trimming removed 5 bases from V and 0 bases from J, with 11 bases in between. Germline V gene data show CDR1 as SGHAT and CDR2 as FQNNGV. The CDR3 DNA reads TGTGCCAGCAGCCCCCGGACTGGCTCCTACAATGAGCAGTTCTTC. The encoded protein is CASSPRTGSYNEQFF.

This clone was detected once. The J gene is TRBJ1-1, the V gene TRBV3-1 (or the pseudogene TRBV3-2), with 7 positions matching TRBD1. The trim removed 2 bases at V and 7 bases at J, leaving 7 bases unmatched. Germline CDR1 and CDR2: LGHDT and YNNKEL (reference sequence). The CDR3 is 14 residues long. The CDR3 region is CASSQQPGQYEAFF. DNA for the CDR3: TGTGCCAGCAGCCAACAACCGGGACAGTATGAAGCTTTCTTT.

This chain links TRBV18 with TRBJ1-2, with 7 bases lining up with TRBD1. The CDR3 consists of 13 residues. CDR1 is KGHSH and CDR2 is LQKENI in the germline V gene. V dropped 5 bases and J dropped 4; count of bases not matched to a gene: 4. The CDR3 sequence is CASSRGLGYGYTF. CDR3 coding DNA: TGTGCCAGCTCAAGGGGGCTCGGCTATGGCTACACCTTC.

The chain is built from TRBV7-3 and TRBJ2-1; 9 positions match TRBD1. V was pared by 5 bases and J by 3 bases, with 5 bases of the junction left unmatched. Germline CDR1 and CDR2: SGHTA and FQGTGA. The CDR3 is made up of 15 amino acids. CDR3 loop: CASSPQGAGYNEQFF. Written as DNA, the CDR3 is TGTGCCAGCAGCCCACAGGGGGCGGGCTACAATGAGCAGTTCTTC.

The rearrangement joins TRBV19 to TRBJ2-2, with D unclear. The V end was cut by 3 bases, the J end by 4 bases, with 21 bases between. This CDR3 is built from 18 residues. Germline V lookup: CDR1 LNHDA, CDR2 SQIVND (reference sequence). CDR3 in amino acids: CASSIPSSYRPGTGELFF. The CDR3 DNA sequence: TGTGCCAGTAGTATTCCGTCTTCCTATAGACCGGGCACCGGGGAGCTGTTTTTT. The variable domain in full, with the rest retrieved from reference TRBV19 and TRBJ2-2, is DGGITQSPKYLFRKEGQNVTLSCEQNLNHDAMYWYRQDPGQGLRLIYYSQIVNDFQKGDIAEGYSVSREKKESFPLTVTSAQKNPTAFYLCASSIPSSYRPGTGELFFGEGSRLTVL.

This chain connects TRBV3-1 (or the pseudogene TRBV3-2) to TRBJ1-5; D gene unclear. This CDR3 is built from 13 residues. V shed 1 base and J shed 7 bases, with 8 bases lying between them. Germline V lookup: CDR1 LGHDT, CDR2 YNNKEL (reference sequence). The CDR3 spells CASSQAGGQPQHF. The CDR3 DNA reads as TGTGCCAGCAGCCAAGCGGGTGGCCAGCCCCAGCATTTT.

The V call is TRBV19, the J call TRBJ1-5, with TRBD1 matching 7 bases. Per the germline V gene, CDR1 is LNHDA and CDR2 is SQIVND (reference sequence). This CDR3 region has 15 residues. J gave up 7 bases and V 4 bases, and 10 bases lay outside the gene matches. In DNA form, the CDR3 reads TGTGCCAGTAGTACGTTTGGGACAGACTGGCAGCCCCAGCATTTT. It yields the protein CASSTFGTDWQPQHF.

This clone turned up a few times. The chain recombines TRBV7-7 with TRBJ2-1, with a tentative D call TRBD2 (6 bases). Between the trimmed V and J ends, which lost 1 base and 9 bases, there was a span of 16 bases. The CDR3 length is 15 residues. Per germline, CDR1 SSHAT and CDR2 FNYEAQ (reference sequence). The chain's CDR3 is CASSLGPGLQGEQFF. The CDR3 DNA is TGTGCCAGCAGCTTAGGACCGGGACTCCAAGGTGAGCAGTTCTTC.

This chain uses TRBV14 with TRBJ2-7, with D possibly being TRBD1 (5 bases). This CDR3 contains 14 residues. The germline V gene encodes CDR1 SGHDN and CDR2 FVKESK. With 2 bases removed from V and 4 bases from J, the gap between germline ends came to 12 bases. The CDR3 DNA is TGTGCCAGCAGCCAAAACAGGTTTTCTTACGAGCAGTACGTC. Protein: CASSQNRFSYEQYV.

This chain uses TRBV6-2 or TRBV6-3 with TRBJ2-1, with TRBD2 identical over 11 bases. V was pared by 6 bases and J by 8 bases, with 15 bases of the junction left unmatched. The CDR3 covers 17 residues. CDR1 and CDR2 from the germline V gene are MNHEY and SVGEGT. CDR3 sequence reads: CASSPGTSGTKRDEQFF. CDR3 DNA sequence: TGTGCCAGCAGCCCCGGGACTAGCGGTACAAAAAGGGATGAGCAGTTCTTC.